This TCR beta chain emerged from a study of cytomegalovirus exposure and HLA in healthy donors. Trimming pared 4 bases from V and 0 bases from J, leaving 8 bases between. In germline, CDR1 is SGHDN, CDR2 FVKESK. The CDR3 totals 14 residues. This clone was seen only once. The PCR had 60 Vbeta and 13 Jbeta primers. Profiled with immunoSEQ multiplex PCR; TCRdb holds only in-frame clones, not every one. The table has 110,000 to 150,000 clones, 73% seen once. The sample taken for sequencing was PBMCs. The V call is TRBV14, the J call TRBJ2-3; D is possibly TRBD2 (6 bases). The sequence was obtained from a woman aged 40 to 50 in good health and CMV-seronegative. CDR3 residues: CASSPRGSTDTQYF. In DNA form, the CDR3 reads TGTGCCAGCAGCCCTCGGGGGAGCACAGATACGCAGTATTTT.